The 30 T cell receptor beta chains presented below share a single source sample, sequenced in a study of blood T cell repertoires in COVID-19. Here immunoSEQ multiplex PCR was the method, and the copy in TCRdb shows in-frame clones only, minus some. The table shows around 270,000 clones, with about 89% occurring only once. The sequencing input was peripheral blood. The receptors here all came from a young man with acute or convalescent COVID-19.

The chain couples TRBV4-2 to TRBJ2-1; TRBD1 is a possible D gene (6 bases). Germline CDR1 is LGHNA and CDR2 is YNFKEQ. V was pared by 6 bases and J by 1 base, with 16 bases between. This CDR3 comprises 16 residues. CDR3 DNA sequence: TGTGCCAGCAGAAAAGCACAGGGTGTATCCTACAATGAGCAGTTCTTC. Amino acids: CASRKAQGVSYNEQFF.

CDR3 coding DNA: TGTGCCTGGAGATCCTTCGGGGGCTCCTACGAGCAGTACTTC. This gives the protein CAWRSFGGSYEQYF. V is TRBV30 and J is TRBJ2-7, with D possibly TRBD2 on 6 matching bases. The germline gives CDR1 GTSNPN, CDR2 SVGIG (reference sequence). The CDR3 runs to 14 residues. The V gene lost 3 bases and the J gene lost 0 bases, with 12 bases spanning the gap.

This chain uses TRBV19 with TRBJ1-6, with a weak D call TRBD1 (6 bases). V shed 8 bases and J shed 8 bases, with 16 bases lying between them. This CDR3 comprises 14 residues. From germline, CDR1 is LNHDA and CDR2 SQIVND (reference sequence). The CDR3 DNA is TGTGCCAGTTCAGAGGGGGGGGGCTATTCACCCCTCCACTTT. Translation gives CASSEGGGYSPLHF. Combining the CDR3 with reference TRBV19 and TRBJ1-6 gives the whole variable domain DGGITQSPKYLFRKEGQNVTLSCEQNLNHDAMYWYRQDPGQGLRLIYYSQIVNDFQKGDIAEGYSVSREKKESFPLTVTSAQKNPTAFYLCASSEGGGYSPLHFGNGTRLTVT.

J is TRBJ2-5 and V is TRBV5-6; 7 positions agree with TRBD1. The CDR3 is 13 amino acids. The germline V gene has CDR1 SGHDT and CDR2 YYEEEE. Trimming took 2 bases from V and 3 from J; bases not matched to a gene: 1. The CDR3 DNA reads as TGTGCCAGCAGCTTTGGGACAGAAGAGACCCAGTACTTC. Translated, it gives CASSFGTEETQYF.

This chain's CDR3 is CASSRRTEGAAEAFF. The DNA for the CDR3 is TGCGCCAGCAGCCGTCGGACGGAGGGGGCCGCTGAAGCTTTCTTT. The chain carries TRBV5-1 and TRBJ1-1; 7 nucleotides agree with TRBD1. J gave up 6 bases and V 4 bases, and 12 bases lay outside the gene matches. This CDR3 spans 15 amino acids. The V gene's germline CDR1 is SGHRS and CDR2 YFSETQ.

The gene calls are TRBV7-8 and TRBJ1-5; 7 nucleotides line up with TRBD1. The CDR3 is 15 amino acids. The J segment lost 0 bases and the V segment lost 4 bases, leaving 3 bases of the junction unmatched. CDR1 is SGHVS and CDR2 is FQNEAQ in the germline V gene. Written as DNA, the CDR3 is TGTGCCAGCAGCTCACAGGGGAATAGCAATCAGCCCCAGCATTTT. Its protein product is CASSSQGNSNQPQHF.

The chain combines TRBV21-1 with TRBJ2-7; the table gives TRBD1 as D, unverified against the DNA. TRBV21-1 has pseudogene status. This CDR3 has 16 amino acids. The CDR3 coding sequence is TGTGCCAGCAGCAAACTAAGCGGACAGGGGCCGGTGAAGCAGTACTTC. Translating gives CASSKLSGQGPVKQYF.

The V gene is TRBV9, the J gene TRBJ1-6; D remains unclear. CDR3 size: 16 residues. Trimming removed 0 bases from V and 7 bases from J, with 14 bases in between. CDR1 and CDR2 (germline): SGDLS, YYNGEE. The DNA of the CDR3 is TGTGCCAGCAGCGTAGCTCCGGGTAACGGAAATTCACCCCTCCACTTT. Protein sequence: CASSVAPGNGNSPLHF.

The chain combines TRBV18 with TRBJ2-7; D may be TRBD2 (6 bases). The germline V gene has CDR1 KGHSH and CDR2 LQKENI. V lost 3 bases and J 2 bases, leaving 11 bases between the germline ends. The CDR3 runs to 14 residues. The CDR3 loop reads CASSPGTATYEQYF. CDR3 bases: TGTGCCAGCTCACCGGGGACTGCAACCTACGAGCAGTACTTC.

The CDR3 coding sequence is TGTGCCAGCAGTTACCGGGGAAGACCGAGCCATGGCTACACCTTC. This codes for CASSYRGRPSHGYTF. The J gene is TRBJ1-2, the V gene TRBV6-5; D not resolved. Germline V CDR1 and CDR2: MNHEY, SVGAGI. V lost 2 bases and J 6 bases, leaving 16 bases between the germline ends. This CDR3 contains 15 residues.

V and J are TRBV18 and TRBJ1-1; D is possibly TRBD1 (6 bases). Per germline, CDR1 KGHSH and CDR2 LQKENI. V dropped 3 bases and J dropped 1 base, with 9 bases sitting between them. The CDR3 loop spans 14 amino acids. CDR3 nucleotides: TGTGCCAGCTCACCCCTACAGGGGAACACTGAAGCTTTCTTT. It codes for CASSPLQGNTEAFF. Complete variable domain (other parts from reference TRBV18 and TRBJ1-1): NAGVMQNPRHLVRRRGQEARLRCSPMKGHSHVYWYRQLPEEGLKFMVYLQKENIIDESGMPKERFSAEFPKEGPSILRIQQVVRGDSAAYFCASSPLQGNTEAFFGQGTRLTVV.

This clone was observed a few times. The chain combines TRBV19 with TRBJ1-5; no clear D gene. With 10 bases removed from V and 0 bases from J, the gap between germline ends came to 7 bases. The CDR3 contains 12 residues. Germline V lookup: CDR1 LNHDA, CDR2 SQIVND (reference sequence). As DNA, the CDR3 is TGTGCCACTCAGTATAGCAATCAGCCCCAGCATTTT. Translated: CATQYSNQPQHF.

The genes are TRBV5-8 and TRBJ2-3; 9 positions match TRBD1. Trimming removed 4 bases from V and 0 bases from J; junction bases left unmatched: 6. The CDR3 is 16 amino acids. CDR1 is SGHTS and CDR2 is YDEGEE in the germline V gene. In DNA, the CDR3 is TGTGCCAGCAGCATCGGACAGGGGACTAGCACAGATACGCAGTATTTT. This encodes CASSIGQGTSTDTQYF.

A remark on this clone: A much larger clone is a single base away; this may be a read error. Other nucleotide sequences from this sample produce the same CDR3. The chain uses TRBV6-1 and TRBJ2-5, with TRBD2 matching over 12 bases. The V gene end was trimmed by 2 bases and the J gene end by 2 bases; junction bases not matched to a gene: 0. CDR1 is MNHNS, CDR2 SASEGT, per germline. This CDR3 is built from 15 residues. The DNA for the CDR3 is TGTGCCAGCAGTGAACTAGCGGGAGGGCAAGAGACCCAGTACTTC. It encodes CASSELAGGQETQYF.

CDR3 nucleotides: TGCAGCGTTACACAGGGGTCTGGAAACACCATATATTTT. Amino acids: CSVTQGSGNTIYF. This chain connects TRBV29-1 to TRBJ1-3; 7 bases line up with TRBD1. Unmatched junction bases numbered 2, after V lost 5 bases and J lost 1 base. Germline assignment: CDR1 SQVTM and CDR2 ANQGSEA. There are 13 residues in the CDR3.

This chain links TRBV6-5 with TRBJ1-1; possible D gene TRBD1, 6 bases. Germline values: CDR1 MNHEY, CDR2 SVGAGI. The CDR3 has 13 amino acids. V was trimmed by 4 bases and J by 8 bases, leaving 14 bases between them. The CDR3: CASSLARGNEAFF. The CDR3, as DNA: TGTGCCAGCAGTTTGGCAAGGGGGAACGAAGCTTTCTTT.

J is TRBJ1-2 and V is TRBV30; 9 nucleotides line up with TRBD1. Germline V gene sequence: CDR1 GTSNPN, CDR2 SVGIG (reference sequence). The V gene end was trimmed by 0 bases and the J gene end by 4 bases; junction bases not matched to a gene: 3. The CDR3 runs to 14 residues. The CDR3 DNA sequence: TGTGCCTGGAGTGTCGGGACAGGGCTCTATGGCTACACCTTC. It specifies CAWSVGTGLYGYTF. Based on the CDR3 plus reference TRBV30 and TRBJ1-2, the full variable domain is SQTIHQWPATLVQPVGSPLSLECTVEGTSNPNLYWYRQAAGRGLQLLFYSVGIGQISSEVPQNLSASRPQDRQFILSSKKLLLSDSGFYLCAWSVGTGLYGYTFGSGTRLTVV.

J is TRBJ2-3 and V is TRBV7-8, with D unresolved. Looked up from germline, CDR1 is SGHVS and CDR2 is FQNEAQ. V dropped 5 bases and J dropped 0 bases, with 3 bases sitting between them. The CDR3 loop spans 12 amino acids. CDR3 sequence: CASSPSTDTQYF. Here the CDR3 DNA reads TGTGCCAGCAGCCCTAGCACAGATACGCAGTATTTT.

The chain employs TRBV6-5 and TRBJ2-5, with a tentative D call TRBD2 (5 bases). CDR3 length equals 13 residues. The germline CDR1 and CDR2 sequences are MNHEY and SVGAGI. The V end was cut by 2 bases, the J end by 7 bases, with 11 bases between. CDR3 residues: CASSYGLARTQYF. CDR3 bases: TGTGCCAGCAGTTACGGCCTAGCCAGGACCCAGTACTTC.

The genes are TRBV7-2 and TRBJ1-1, with 7 bases lining up with TRBD1. The CDR3 is made up of 16 amino acids. V shed 5 bases, J shed 0 bases, and the junction held 9 bases outside the gene matches. Germline V gene data show CDR1 as SGHTA and CDR2 as FQGNSA. CDR3 region: CASSPDREFMNTEAFF. CDR3 sequence (DNA): TGTGCCAGCAGCCCTGACAGGGAATTCATGAACACTGAAGCTTTCTTT.

The chain carries TRBV7-3 and TRBJ2-1, with 14 bases that match TRBD2. The length of the CDR3 is 15 residues. The V gene end was trimmed by 6 bases and the J gene end by 9 bases; junction bases not matched to a gene: 7. CDR1 and CDR2 from the germline V gene are SGHTA and FQGTGA. The CDR3 coding sequence is TGTGCCAGCAGTCTCGGGACTAGCGGGAGAATTGAGCAGTTCTTC. It translates to CASSLGTSGRIEQFF.

This clone was counted a few times. This CDR3 reads CAWSVSLNSPLHF. CDR3 in DNA: TGTGCCTGGAGTGTTTCTTTAAATTCACCCCTCCACTTT. This chain uses TRBV30 with TRBJ1-6; D remains unclear. The CDR3 totals 13 residues. Germline V gene lookup returns CDR1 GTSNPN and CDR2 SVGIG (reference sequence). V lost 0 bases, J lost 7 bases, and 7 bases lay in between.

The chain links TRBV7-2 to TRBJ2-1; no clear D gene. This CDR3 is 13 amino acids long. Trimming left V 5 bases short and J 10 bases short, with 15 bases between. The germline V gene has CDR1 SGHTA and CDR2 FQGNSA. The CDR3 DNA reads as TGTGCCAGCAGCATATCGCCTTCCCGGGAGCAGTTCTTC. It yields the protein CASSISPSREQFF.

V gene TRBV28 combines with J gene TRBJ2-1; 8 nucleotides match TRBD2. Looked up from germline, CDR1 is MDHEN and CDR2 is SYDVKM. This CDR3 is built from 17 residues. The ends lost 2 bases at V and 10 bases at J; junction bases unmatched: 16. Here the CDR3 DNA reads TGTGCCAGCAGTTTAGGGGTCGGCGGGGGGCCTTCCTGGGAGCAGTTCTTC. Translation gives CASSLGVGGGPSWEQFF.

The chain combines TRBV27 with TRBJ1-1, with D maybe TRBD1 (5 bases). V was pared by 8 bases and J by 3 bases, with 13 bases between. Germline CDR1 and CDR2: MNHEY and SMNVEV (reference sequence). This CDR3 is 13 amino acids long. CDR3 loop: CASQGGRYTEAFF. The CDR3 DNA follows: TGTGCCAGCCAGGGAGGCAGATACACTGAAGCTTTCTTT.

The genes are TRBV15 and TRBJ2-3, with 7 bases fitting TRBD2. CDR1 is LNHNV, CDR2 YYDKDF, per germline (reference sequence). With V trimmed by 2 bases and J by 4 bases, 6 bases remained unmatched. The CDR3 extends over 15 amino acids. The CDR3 reads CATSRFAGVADTQYF. CDR3 coding DNA: TGTGCCACCAGCAGATTTGCGGGAGTTGCAGATACGCAGTATTTT.

The chain couples TRBV7-9 to TRBJ2-1; a possible D gene is TRBD1 (5 bases). The CDR3 runs to 14 residues. Trimming left V 1 base short and J 4 bases short, with 8 bases between. Germline CDR1 reads SEHNR; CDR2 reads FQNEAQ (reference sequence). CDR3 sequence: CASSLGTLYNEQFF. CDR3 nucleotides: TGTGCCAGCAGCTTAGGGACACTGTACAATGAGCAGTTCTTC.

This clone was seen once. The gene calls are TRBV7-9 and TRBJ1-1; tentatively, D is TRBD1 (5 bases). The CDR3 runs to 13 residues. The V gene lost 6 bases and the J gene lost 1 base, with 9 bases spanning the gap. Germline CDR1 reads SEHNR; CDR2 reads FQNEAQ (reference sequence). The CDR3 DNA follows: TGTGCCAGCAGACTCACAGGGAACACTGAAGCTTTCTTT. Its protein is CASRLTGNTEAFF. Full variable domain (outside the CDR3, taken from reference TRBV7-9 and TRBJ1-1): DTGVSQNPRHKITKRGQNVTFRCDPISEHNRLYWYRQTLGQGPEFLTYFQNEAQLEKSRLLSDRFSAERPKGSFSTLEIQRTEQGDSAMYLCASRLTGNTEAFFGQGTRLTVV.

The chain links TRBV30 to TRBJ1-1; TRBD1 might be the D (5 bases). V was shortened by 3 bases and J by 0 bases, with 14 bases between the two germline ends. The CDR3 contains 15 residues. CDR1 is GTSNPN and CDR2 is SVGIG in the germline V gene (reference sequence). CDR3 region: CAWSGIGALNTEAFF. CDR3 DNA: TGTGCCTGGAGCGGTATAGGGGCCTTGAACACTGAAGCTTTCTTT.

This clone was detected once. This chain joins TRBV3-1 (or the pseudogene TRBV3-2) and TRBJ1-3; no definite D call. The CDR3 totals 15 residues. The germline V gene has CDR1 LGHDT and CDR2 YNNKEL (reference sequence). Trimming pared 0 bases from V and 0 bases from J, leaving 6 bases between. CDR3 region: CASSQEAVSGNTIYF. CDR3 sequence (DNA): TGTGCCAGCAGCCAAGAGGCAGTCTCTGGAAACACCATATATTTT.